Listed here is a single T cell receptor (beta chain). What it binds is unknown. This CDR3 is also generated by other DNA sequences in the sample. These data belong to a study of persistence of HIV-infected CD4 T cells. Study-wide background: A median of around 8 years of suppressive ART preceded sampling. Blood samples, up to roughly 200 mL, came from multiple time points, except two leukapheresis donors sampled once.

Stimulation used around 10 ug/mL lysate from CMV-infected fibroblasts. CD40L/CD69 double-negative CD45RO-high memory CD4+ T cells were collected. Undetectable plasma HIV-1 RNA below 50 copies/mL lasted at least 4 years. Findings and limits, study-wide: TCRbeta richness was lower in CMV- and Gag-responding cells than in anti-CD3/anti-CD28-responding cells.

The immunoSEQ assay was version 4, run in survey mode. Repertoires were generated with immunoSEQ multiplex PCR, while TCRdb's copy carries only in-frame clones and drops some. The table has 35,000 to 40,000 clones, over 80% seen once. The germline V gene encodes CDR1 MDHEN and CDR2 SYDVKM. With 7 bases removed from V and 0 bases from J, the gap between germline ends came to 16 bases. This CDR3 is built from 15 residues. V is TRBV28 and J is TRBJ2-7; a weak D match, TRBD1 (5 bases). The source of this sequence is an adult man with HIV who was CMV-seropositive. Sequenced here: CD4+ T cells sorted from PBMCs after approximately 19-hour stimulation, sampled from a patient who received antiretroviral therapy. For the CDR3, the DNA is TGTGCCAGCAATACAGGACCCAGGAGCTCCTACGAGCAGTACTTC. Residues: CASNTGPRSSYEQYF.